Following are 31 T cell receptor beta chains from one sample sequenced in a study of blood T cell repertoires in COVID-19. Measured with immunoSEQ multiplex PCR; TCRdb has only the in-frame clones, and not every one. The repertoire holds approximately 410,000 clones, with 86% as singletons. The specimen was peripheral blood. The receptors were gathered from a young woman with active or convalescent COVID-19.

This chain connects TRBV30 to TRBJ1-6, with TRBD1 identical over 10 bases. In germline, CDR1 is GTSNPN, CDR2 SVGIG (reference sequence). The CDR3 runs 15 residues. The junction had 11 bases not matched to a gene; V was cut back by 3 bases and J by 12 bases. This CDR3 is CAWSSVTGGARPLHF. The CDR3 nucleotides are TGTGCCTGGAGCTCAGTGACAGGGGGCGCGAGACCCCTCCACTTT.

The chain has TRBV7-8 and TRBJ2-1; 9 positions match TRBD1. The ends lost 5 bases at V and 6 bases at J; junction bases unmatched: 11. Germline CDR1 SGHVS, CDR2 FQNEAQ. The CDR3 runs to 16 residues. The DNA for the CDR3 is TGTGCCAGCAGCCCCCGCGGACAGGGGTTTTTCAATGAGCAGTTCTTC. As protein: CASSPRGQGFFNEQFF.

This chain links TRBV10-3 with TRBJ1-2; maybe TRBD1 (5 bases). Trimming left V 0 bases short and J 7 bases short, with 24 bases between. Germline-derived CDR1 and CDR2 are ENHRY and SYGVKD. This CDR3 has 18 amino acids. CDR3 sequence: CAISESQTGAIGKSGYTF. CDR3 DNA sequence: TGTGCCATCAGTGAGTCTCAAACAGGAGCAATAGGCAAATCTGGCTACACCTTC.

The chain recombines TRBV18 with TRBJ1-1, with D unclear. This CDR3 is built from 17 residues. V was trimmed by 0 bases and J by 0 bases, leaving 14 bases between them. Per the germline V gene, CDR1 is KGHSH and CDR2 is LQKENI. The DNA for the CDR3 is TGTGCCAGCTCACCACCGACGGGGTCCCCCATGAACACTGAAGCTTTCTTT. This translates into CASSPPTGSPMNTEAFF.

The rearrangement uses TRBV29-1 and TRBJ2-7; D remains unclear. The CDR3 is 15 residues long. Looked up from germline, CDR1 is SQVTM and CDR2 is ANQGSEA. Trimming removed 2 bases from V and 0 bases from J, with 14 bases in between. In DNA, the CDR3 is TGCAGCGTTGAATTTTGCCTCCCGAGCTCCTACGAGCAGTACTTC. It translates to CSVEFCLPSSYEQYF.

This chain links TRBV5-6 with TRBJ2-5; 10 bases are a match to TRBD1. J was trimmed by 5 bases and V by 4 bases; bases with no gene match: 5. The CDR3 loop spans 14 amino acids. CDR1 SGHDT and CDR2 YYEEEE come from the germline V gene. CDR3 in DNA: TGTGCCAGCAGCCTAGACAGGGGGCTTGAGACCCAGTACTTC. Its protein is CASSLDRGLETQYF.

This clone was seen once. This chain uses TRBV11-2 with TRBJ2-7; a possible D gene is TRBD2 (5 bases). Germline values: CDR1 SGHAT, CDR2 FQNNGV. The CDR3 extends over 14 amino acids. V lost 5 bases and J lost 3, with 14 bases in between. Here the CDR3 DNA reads TGTGCCAGCAGCCCGGGGAGCCTCCGCTACGAGCAGTACTTC. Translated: CASSPGSLRYEQYF.

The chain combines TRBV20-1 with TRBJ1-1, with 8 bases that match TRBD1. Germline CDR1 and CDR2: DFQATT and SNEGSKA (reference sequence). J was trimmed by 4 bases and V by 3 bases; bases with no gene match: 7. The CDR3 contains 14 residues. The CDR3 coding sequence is TGCAGTGCTAGTGACCAGGGGGCGCCCACTGAAGCTTTCTTT. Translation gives CSASDQGAPTEAFF.

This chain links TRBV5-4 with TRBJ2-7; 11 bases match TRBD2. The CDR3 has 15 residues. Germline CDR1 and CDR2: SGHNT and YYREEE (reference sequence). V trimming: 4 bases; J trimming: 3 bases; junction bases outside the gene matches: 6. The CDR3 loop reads CASSVSLAGGYEQYF. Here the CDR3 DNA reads TGTGCCAGCAGCGTAAGTCTAGCGGGAGGCTACGAGCAGTACTTC. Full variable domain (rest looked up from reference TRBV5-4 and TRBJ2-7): ETGVTQSPTHLIKTRGQQVTLRCSSQSGHNTVSWYQQALGQGPQFIFQYYREEENGRGNFPPRFSGLQFPNYSSELNVNALELDDSALYLCASSVSLAGGYEQYFGPGTRLTVT.

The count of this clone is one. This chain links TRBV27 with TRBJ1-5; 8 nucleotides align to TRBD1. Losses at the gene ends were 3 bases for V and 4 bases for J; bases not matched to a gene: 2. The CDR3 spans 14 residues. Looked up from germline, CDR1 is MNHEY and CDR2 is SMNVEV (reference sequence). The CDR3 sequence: CASSFGQGNQPQHF. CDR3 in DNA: TGTGCCAGCAGTTTCGGACAGGGTAATCAGCCCCAGCATTTT.

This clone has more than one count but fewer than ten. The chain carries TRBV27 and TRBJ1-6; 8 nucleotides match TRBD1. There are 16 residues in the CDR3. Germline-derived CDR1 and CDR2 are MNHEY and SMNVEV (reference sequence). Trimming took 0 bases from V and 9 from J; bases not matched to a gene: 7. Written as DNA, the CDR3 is TGTGCCAGCAGTTTATCAGGACAGGGATGGGGTTCACCCCTCCACTTT. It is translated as CASSLSGQGWGSPLHF.

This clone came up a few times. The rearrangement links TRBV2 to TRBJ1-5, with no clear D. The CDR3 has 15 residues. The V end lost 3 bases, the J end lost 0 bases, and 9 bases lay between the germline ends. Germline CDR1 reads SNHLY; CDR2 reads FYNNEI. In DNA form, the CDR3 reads TGTGCCAGCAGTGAGGGCTTGGGTAGCAATCAGCCCCAGCATTTT. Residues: CASSEGLGSNQPQHF. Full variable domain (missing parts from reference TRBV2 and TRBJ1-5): EPEVTQTPSHQVTQMGQEVILRCVPISNHLYFYWYRQILGQKVEFLVSFYNNEISEKSEIFDDQFSVERPDGSNFTLKIRSTKLEDSAMYFCASSEGLGSNQPQHFGDGTRLSIL.

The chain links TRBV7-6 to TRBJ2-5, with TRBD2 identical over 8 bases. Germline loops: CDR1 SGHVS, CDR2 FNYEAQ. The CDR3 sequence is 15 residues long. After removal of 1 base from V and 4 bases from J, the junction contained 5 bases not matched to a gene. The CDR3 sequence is CASSLGGGPGETQYF. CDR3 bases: TGTGCCAGCAGCTTAGGCGGGGGGCCGGGAGAGACCCAGTACTTC.

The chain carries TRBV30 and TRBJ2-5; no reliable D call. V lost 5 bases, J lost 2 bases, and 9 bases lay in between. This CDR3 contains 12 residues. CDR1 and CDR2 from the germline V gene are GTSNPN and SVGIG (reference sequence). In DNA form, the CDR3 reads TGTGCCTGGGGGCCCGGGCAAGAGACCCAGTACTTC. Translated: CAWGPGQETQYF.

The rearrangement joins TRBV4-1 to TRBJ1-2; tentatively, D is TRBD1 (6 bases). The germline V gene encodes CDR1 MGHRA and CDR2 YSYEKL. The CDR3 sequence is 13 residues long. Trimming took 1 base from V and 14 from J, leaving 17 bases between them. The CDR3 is CASSQANTRGPTF. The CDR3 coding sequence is TGCGCCAGCAGCCAAGCCAATACCAGGGGCCCAACCTTC.

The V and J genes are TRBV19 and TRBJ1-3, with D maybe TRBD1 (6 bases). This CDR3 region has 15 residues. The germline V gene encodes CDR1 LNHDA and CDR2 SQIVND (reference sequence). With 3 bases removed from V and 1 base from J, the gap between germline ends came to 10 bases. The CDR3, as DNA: TGTGCCAGTAGTATGGTACAGGGTTCTGGAAACACCATATATTTT. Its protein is CASSMVQGSGNTIYF.

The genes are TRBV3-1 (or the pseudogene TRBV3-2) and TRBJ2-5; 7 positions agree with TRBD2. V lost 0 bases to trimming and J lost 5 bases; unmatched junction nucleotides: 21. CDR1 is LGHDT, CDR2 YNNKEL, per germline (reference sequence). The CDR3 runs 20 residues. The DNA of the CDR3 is TGTGCCAGCAGCCAAGAAGAAGGTGGCTACTTCCTAGCGGTTCTGGAGACCCAGTACTTC. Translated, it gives CASSQEEGGYFLAVLETQYF.

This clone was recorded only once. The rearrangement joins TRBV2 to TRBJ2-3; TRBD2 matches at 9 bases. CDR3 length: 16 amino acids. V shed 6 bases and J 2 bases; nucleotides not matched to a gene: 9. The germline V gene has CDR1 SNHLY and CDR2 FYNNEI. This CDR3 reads CASSQIAGEYTDTQYF. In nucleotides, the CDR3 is TGTGCCAGCAGCCAAATAGCGGGAGAGTACACAGATACGCAGTATTTT. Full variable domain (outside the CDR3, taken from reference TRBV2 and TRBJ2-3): EPEVTQTPSHQVTQMGQEVILRCVPISNHLYFYWYRQILGQKVEFLVSFYNNEISEKSEIFDDQFSVERPDGSNFTLKIRSTKLEDSAMYFCASSQIAGEYTDTQYFGPGTRLTVL.

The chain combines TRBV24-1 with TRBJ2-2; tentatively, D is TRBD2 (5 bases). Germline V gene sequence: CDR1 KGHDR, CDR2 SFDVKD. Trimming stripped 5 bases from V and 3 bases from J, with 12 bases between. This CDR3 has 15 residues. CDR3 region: CATSASGSDTGELFF. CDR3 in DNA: TGTGCCACCAGTGCTTCGGGAAGTGACACCGGGGAGCTGTTTTTT.

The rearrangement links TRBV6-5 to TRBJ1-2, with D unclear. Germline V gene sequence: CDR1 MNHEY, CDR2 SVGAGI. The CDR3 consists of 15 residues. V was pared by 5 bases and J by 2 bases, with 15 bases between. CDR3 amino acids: CASSLTSYGNYGYTF. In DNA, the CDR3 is TGTGCCAGCAGTCTGACATCCTATGGAAACTATGGCTACACCTTC.

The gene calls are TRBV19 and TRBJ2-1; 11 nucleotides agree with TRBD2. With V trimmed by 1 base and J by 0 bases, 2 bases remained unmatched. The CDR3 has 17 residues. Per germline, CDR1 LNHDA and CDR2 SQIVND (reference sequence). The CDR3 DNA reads TGTGCCAGTAGTATAGGACTAGCGGGGATCTCCTACAATGAGCAGTTCTTC. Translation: CASSIGLAGISYNEQFF.

CDR3 amino acids: CASSPGDRGFAEAFF. As DNA, the CDR3 is TGTGCCAGCAGCCCCGGGGACAGGGGGTTCGCTGAAGCTTTCTTT. The chain joins TRBV3-1 (or the pseudogene TRBV3-2) to TRBJ1-1, with TRBD1 matching 11 bases. Germline trimming cut 4 bases from V and 6 bases from J; bases unmatched to any gene: 7. The germline CDR1 and CDR2 sequences are LGHDT and YNNKEL (reference sequence). The CDR3 length is 15 residues.

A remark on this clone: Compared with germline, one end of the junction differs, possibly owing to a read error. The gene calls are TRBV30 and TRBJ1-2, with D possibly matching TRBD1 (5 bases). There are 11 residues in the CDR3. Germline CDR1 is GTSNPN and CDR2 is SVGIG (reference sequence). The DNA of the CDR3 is TGTGCCTGGAGAGCTGGGGGACTTCACGGATTC. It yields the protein CAWRAGGLHGF.

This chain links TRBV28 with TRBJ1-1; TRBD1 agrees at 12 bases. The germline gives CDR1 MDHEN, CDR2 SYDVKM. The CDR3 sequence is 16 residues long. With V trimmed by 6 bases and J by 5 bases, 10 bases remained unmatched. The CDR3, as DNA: TGTGCCAGCAGCCCTCCGGGACAGGGGGCGAGGACTGAAGCTTTCTTT. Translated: CASSPPGQGARTEAFF.

CDR3 loop: CATSPGDSSYEQYF. DNA for the CDR3: TGTGCCACCAGTCCGGGGGACTCGTCCTACGAGCAGTACTTC. The chain recombines TRBV15 with TRBJ2-7; a possible D gene is TRBD2 (6 bases). Germline loops: CDR1 LNHNV, CDR2 YYDKDF (reference sequence). The CDR3 extends over 14 amino acids. V gave up 6 bases and J gave up 1 base, with 13 bases separating them.

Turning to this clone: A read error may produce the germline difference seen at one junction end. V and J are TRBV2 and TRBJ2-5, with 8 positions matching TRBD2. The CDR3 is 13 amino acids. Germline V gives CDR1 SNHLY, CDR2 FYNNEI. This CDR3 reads CASGGQGLEIQYF. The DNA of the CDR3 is TGTGCCAGCGGTGGGCAGGGACTAGAGATCCAGTACTTC.

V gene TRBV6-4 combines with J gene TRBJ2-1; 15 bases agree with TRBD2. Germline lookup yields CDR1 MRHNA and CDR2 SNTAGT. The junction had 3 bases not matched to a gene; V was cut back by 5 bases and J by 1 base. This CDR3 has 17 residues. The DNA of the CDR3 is TGTGCCAGCAGTAGGACTAGCGGGGGGGCGTCCTACAATGAGCAGTTCTTC. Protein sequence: CASSRTSGGASYNEQFF.

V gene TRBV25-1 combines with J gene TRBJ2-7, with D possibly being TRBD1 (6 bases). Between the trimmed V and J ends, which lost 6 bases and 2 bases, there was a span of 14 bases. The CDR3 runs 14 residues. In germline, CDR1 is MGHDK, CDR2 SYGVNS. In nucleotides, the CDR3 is TGTGCCAGCAGCCCAGGGGCCGGAACCTACGAGCAGTACTTC. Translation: CASSPGAGTYEQYF.

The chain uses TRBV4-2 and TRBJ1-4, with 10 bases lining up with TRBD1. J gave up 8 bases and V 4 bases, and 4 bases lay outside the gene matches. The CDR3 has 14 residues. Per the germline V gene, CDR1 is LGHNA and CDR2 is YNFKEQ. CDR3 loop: CASSPDRGGEKLFF. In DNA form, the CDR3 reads TGTGCCAGCAGCCCGGACAGGGGGGGAGAAAAACTGTTTTTT.

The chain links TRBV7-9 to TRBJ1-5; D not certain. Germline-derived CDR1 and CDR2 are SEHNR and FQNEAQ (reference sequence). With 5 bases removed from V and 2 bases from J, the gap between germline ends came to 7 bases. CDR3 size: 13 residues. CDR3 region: CASSRSGNQPQHF. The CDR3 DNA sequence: TGTGCCAGCAGCCGCAGCGGCAATCAGCCCCAGCATTTT.

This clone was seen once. The chain's CDR3 is CASGLVGGDNEQFF. The CDR3 DNA follows: TGTGCTTCCGGTTTAGTAGGGGGGGACAATGAGCAGTTCTTC. The V gene is TRBV10-3, the J gene TRBJ2-1; perhaps TRBD2 as D (7 bases). The CDR3 is 14 residues long. The germline V gene has CDR1 ENHRY and CDR2 SYGVKD.